These 22 T cell receptor beta chains originate from one sample sequenced in a study of cytomegalovirus exposure and HLA in healthy donors. The PCR used 60 Vbeta and 13 Jbeta primers. TCRdb's copy holds only in-frame clones and misses some; the assay was immunoSEQ multiplex PCR. The sample includes some 140,000 clones, approximately 87% seen only once; the top ten take about 5%. Sample: PBMCs. The receptors here all came from a woman in her thirties in good health and CMV-seronegative.

The chain links TRBV7-3 to TRBJ2-5, with D perhaps TRBD2 (7 bases). CDR3 length: 14 residues. V gave up 5 bases and J gave up 5 bases, with 15 bases separating them. CDR1 SGHTA and CDR2 FQGTGA come from the germline V gene. For the CDR3, the DNA is TGTGCCAGCAGCCCGGGGGGCCAGCTGGAGACCCAGTACTTC. Its protein is CASSPGGQLETQYF.

The V and J genes are TRBV16 and TRBJ1-5; 8 bases are a match to TRBD1. The V gene's germline CDR1 is KGHSY and CDR2 FQNENV. The CDR3 length is 14 residues. V lost 4 bases, J lost 7 bases, and 6 bases stayed unmatched. The CDR3 sequence is CASSLRDRTQPQHF. The CDR3 bases are TGTGCCAGCAGCCTCCGGGACAGGACCCAGCCCCAGCATTTT.

Only one count was recorded for this clone. This chain links TRBV6-5 with TRBJ2-7; the match to TRBD1 covers 7 bases. This CDR3 region has 13 residues. The germline CDR1 and CDR2 sequences are MNHEY and SVGAGI. Trimming cost V 2 bases and J 4 bases; bases outside gene matches: 2. The CDR3 sequence is CASSYGTEYEQYF. In DNA form, the CDR3 reads TGTGCCAGCAGTTACGGGACAGAGTACGAGCAGTACTTC.

This clone turned up a few times. V gene TRBV5-6 combines with J gene TRBJ2-7, with 8 bases identical to TRBD1. Germline values: CDR1 SGHDT, CDR2 YYEEEE. V lost 4 bases and J lost 3; bases outside the gene matches: 9. The CDR3 has 15 residues. The CDR3 coding sequence is TGTGCCAGCAGCCGATTGCGACAGGGGTTCTACGAGCAGTACTTC. This translates into CASSRLRQGFYEQYF.

The sample holds a few counts of this clone. The rearrangement uses TRBV6-6 and TRBJ2-1; possibly TRBD1 for D (5 bases). The length of the CDR3 is 15 residues. The germline gives CDR1 MNHNY, CDR2 SVGAGI (reference sequence). Trimming pared 7 bases from V and 4 bases from J, leaving 17 bases between. The CDR3 DNA reads as TGTGCCAGCAACAAGGGGCTAGTGTGGTACAATGAGCAGTTCTTC. This encodes CASNKGLVWYNEQFF.

V is TRBV5-1 and J is TRBJ1-1; TRBD1 agrees at 10 bases. Germline V gene data show CDR1 as SGHRS and CDR2 as YFSETQ. CDR3 length equals 16 residues. V dropped 4 bases and J dropped 1; count of bases not matched to a gene: 7. The CDR3 coding sequence is TGCGCCAGCAGCCCGTGGACAGGGGGAAGGAACACTGAAGCTTTCTTT. Encoded protein: CASSPWTGGRNTEAFF.

The V call is TRBV19, the J call TRBJ2-1; 11 positions agree with TRBD2. Per the germline V gene, CDR1 is LNHDA and CDR2 is SQIVND (reference sequence). There are 21 residues in the CDR3. V lost 0 bases to trimming and J lost 0 bases; unmatched junction nucleotides: 13. Here the CDR3 DNA reads TGTGCCAGTAGTATAGAGGGCGGGGGACTAGCGGATCGGAGCTCCTACAATGAGCAGTTCTTC. Protein sequence: CASSIEGGGLADRSSYNEQFF.

This rearrangement joins TRBV28 to TRBJ2-2; 9 nucleotides agree with TRBD2. In germline, CDR1 is MDHEN, CDR2 SYDVKM. The CDR3 extends over 18 amino acids. Trimming at V came to 3 bases and at J to 4 bases, leaving 12 bases not matched to a gene. CDR3 amino acids: CASSFAGWGAGGTGELFF. The CDR3 nucleotides read TGTGCCAGCAGTTTTGCAGGGTGGGGAGCGGGAGGCACCGGGGAGCTGTTTTTT.

This clone ranks as large (0.1 to 1%). The chain carries TRBV11-1 and TRBJ2-2, with TRBD1 matching 8 bases. Trimming took 5 bases from V and 3 from J; bases not matched to a gene: 8. The germline V gene encodes CDR1 SGHAT and CDR2 FQDESV (reference sequence). The CDR3 sequence is 16 residues long. CDR3 sequence: CASSRTDRDYTGELFF. The CDR3 DNA reads as TGTGCCAGCAGCCGCACGGACAGGGATTACACCGGGGAGCTGTTTTTT.

This chain connects TRBV30 to TRBJ2-3; the match to TRBD2 covers 11 bases. The germline V gene has CDR1 GTSNPN and CDR2 SVGIG (reference sequence). V lost 2 bases, J lost 2 bases, and 6 bases stayed unmatched. This CDR3 spans 16 amino acids. CDR3 in amino acids: CAWSPGTSGPTDTQYF. The CDR3, as DNA: TGTGCCTGGAGTCCGGGGACTAGCGGCCCCACAGATACGCAGTATTTT.

The chain couples TRBV9 to TRBJ2-1; perhaps TRBD2 as D (7 bases). CDR3 length: 15 residues. CDR1 and CDR2 from the germline V gene are SGDLS and YYNGEE. V was trimmed by 3 bases and J by 2 bases, leaving 12 bases between them. CDR3 coding DNA: TGTGCCAGCAGCGAGAGGGGGGGACCCTACAATGAGCAGTTCTTC. As protein: CASSERGGPYNEQFF.

This clone was seen once. The J gene is TRBJ2-3, the V gene TRBV29-1; D remains unclear. V gave up 5 bases and J gave up 4 bases, with 10 bases separating them. This CDR3 comprises 12 residues. From germline, CDR1 is SQVTM and CDR2 ANQGSEA. The CDR3 nucleotides read TGCAGCGTTTTCCAGGTCTCAGATACGCAGTATTTT. It encodes CSVFQVSDTQYF.

The count of this clone is one. CDR3 nucleotides: TGCAGCGTTGCGGGGTTCAATCAGCCCCAGCATTTT. Its translation: CSVAGFNQPQHF. This rearrangement joins TRBV29-1 to TRBJ1-5; D not resolved. Trimming pared 4 bases from V and 3 bases from J, leaving 7 bases between. CDR1 is SQVTM and CDR2 is ANQGSEA in the germline V gene. CDR3 length equals 12 residues.

Comment on this clone: One junction end disagrees with the germline gene, perhaps due to a read error. This CDR3 is also generated by other DNA sequences in the sample. V is TRBV28 and J is TRBJ1-1; TRBD1 agrees at 8 bases. The CDR3 runs 14 residues. Germline V gives CDR1 MDHEN, CDR2 SYDVKM. Written as DNA, the CDR3 is TGTGCCAGCAGATACCAGGGGGCGGGCACTGAGGCTTTCTTT. Translated, it gives CASRYQGAGTEAFF.

The rearrangement links TRBV7-8 to TRBJ1-6, with a possible D match to TRBD1 (5 bases). There are 17 residues in the CDR3. From germline, CDR1 is SGHVS and CDR2 FQNEAQ. The ends were cut back, 5 bases at V and 0 bases at J, with 14 bases in the middle. The CDR3 protein is CASSQRGGSSYNSPLHF. The CDR3 nucleotides read TGTGCCAGCAGCCAAAGGGGCGGCAGCTCCTATAATTCACCCCTCCACTTT.

V and J are TRBV5-1 and TRBJ1-1; 9 nucleotides agree with TRBD1. V lost 4 bases, J lost 1 base, and 11 bases stayed unmatched. CDR3 length: 17 residues. Germline CDR1 is SGHRS and CDR2 is YFSETQ. The CDR3 spells CASSPGTGWLTNTEAFF. CDR3 bases: TGCGCCAGCAGCCCTGGGACAGGGTGGCTAACGAACACTGAAGCTTTCTTT.

The chain carries TRBV2 and TRBJ1-1; 8 bases fit TRBD1. CDR1 and CDR2 (germline): SNHLY, FYNNEI. The CDR3 sequence is 16 residues long. Germline trimming cut 4 bases from V and 4 bases from J; bases unmatched to any gene: 11. CDR3 residues: CASSADRGSVSTEAFF. The CDR3 DNA is TGTGCCAGCAGTGCTGACAGGGGAAGTGTCAGCACTGAAGCTTTCTTT.

This chain joins TRBV7-3 and TRBJ2-3; D is uncertain. V lost 0 bases and J 0 bases, leaving 7 bases between the germline ends. The length of the CDR3 is 15 residues. CDR1 and CDR2 from the germline V gene are SGHTA and FQGTGA. The CDR3 DNA reads TGTGCCAGCAGCTTAACAGGAGCCAGCACAGATACGCAGTATTTT. Translated: CASSLTGASTDTQYF. Filled out from reference TRBV7-3 and TRBJ2-3, the complete variable domain reads GAGVSQTPSNKVTEKGKYVELRCDPISGHTALYWYRQSLGQGPEFLIYFQGTGAADDSGLPNDRFFAVRPEGSVSTLKIQRTERGDSAVYLCASSLTGASTDTQYFGPGTRLTVL.

V is TRBV7-2 and J is TRBJ1-2, with 7 positions matching TRBD1. Germline assignment: CDR1 SGHTA and CDR2 FQGNSA. V lost 5 bases to trimming and J lost 5 bases; unmatched junction nucleotides: 2. The length of the CDR3 is 12 residues. CDR3 sequence: CASSEQGYGYTF. In DNA form, the CDR3 reads TGTGCCAGCAGCGAACAGGGGTATGGCTACACCTTC.

The CDR3 loop is CASSLTGTSGTSGNEQYF. The CDR3 DNA is TGTGCCAGTAGTCTAACCGGGACTAGCGGGACCAGCGGGAACGAGCAGTACTTC. The V call is TRBV19, the J call TRBJ2-7, with TRBD2 matching over 13 bases. V trimming: 5 bases; J trimming: 5 bases; junction bases outside the gene matches: 15. Per the germline V gene, CDR1 is LNHDA and CDR2 is SQIVND (reference sequence). The CDR3 consists of 18 residues.

This clone was recorded once. This chain joins TRBV30 and TRBJ2-5; a possible D gene is TRBD1 (6 bases). The CDR3 extends over 16 amino acids. V was shortened by 0 bases and J by 4 bases, with 18 bases between the two germline ends. CDR1 GTSNPN and CDR2 SVGIG come from the germline V gene (reference sequence). CDR3 DNA sequence: TGTGCCTGGAGTGTACAAGGGGGAAGGGCCCGAGAGACCCAGTACTTC. This codes for CAWSVQGGRARETQYF.

The V and J genes are TRBV7-2 and TRBJ1-2; D not resolved. V lost 1 base and J lost 7, with 7 bases in between. This CDR3 contains 12 residues. Germline V CDR1 and CDR2: SGHTA, FQGNSA. The CDR3: CASSLVYSGYTF. CDR3 in DNA: TGTGCCAGCAGCTTAGTTTATTCTGGCTACACCTTC.